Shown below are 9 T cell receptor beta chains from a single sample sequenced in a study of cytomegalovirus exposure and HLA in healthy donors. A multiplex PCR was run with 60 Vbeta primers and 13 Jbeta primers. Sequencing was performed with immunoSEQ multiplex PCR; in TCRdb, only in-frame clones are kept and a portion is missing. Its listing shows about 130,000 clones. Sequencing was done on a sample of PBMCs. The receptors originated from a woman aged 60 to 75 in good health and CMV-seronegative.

CDR3 sequence (DNA): TGTGCCAGCAGTTTTAAGCGGGAGGGAACCTACGAGCAGTACTTC. It specifies CASSFKREGTYEQYF. The chain joins TRBV27 to TRBJ2-7, with TRBD2 matching over 10 bases. Trimming at V came to 3 bases and at J to 2 bases, leaving 4 bases not matched to a gene. Germline CDR1 reads MNHEY; CDR2 reads SMNVEV (reference sequence). The CDR3 is made up of 15 amino acids.

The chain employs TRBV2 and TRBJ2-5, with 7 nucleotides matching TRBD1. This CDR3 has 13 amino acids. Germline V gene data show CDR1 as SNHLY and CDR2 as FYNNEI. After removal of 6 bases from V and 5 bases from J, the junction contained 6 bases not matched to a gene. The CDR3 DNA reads TGTGCCAGCAGAGGACAGGTCCAGGAGACCCAGTACTTC. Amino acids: CASRGQVQETQYF.

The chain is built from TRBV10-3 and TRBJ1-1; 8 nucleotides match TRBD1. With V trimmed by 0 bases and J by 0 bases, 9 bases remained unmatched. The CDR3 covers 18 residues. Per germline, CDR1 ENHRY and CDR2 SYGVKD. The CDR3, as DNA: TGTGCCATCAGTGAGTCGACCCCCCGACAGGGGCTGAACACTGAAGCTTTCTTT. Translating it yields CAISESTPRQGLNTEAFF.

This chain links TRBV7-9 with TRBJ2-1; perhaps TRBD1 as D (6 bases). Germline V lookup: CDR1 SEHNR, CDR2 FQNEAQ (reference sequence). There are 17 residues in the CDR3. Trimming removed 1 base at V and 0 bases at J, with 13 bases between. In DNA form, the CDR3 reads TGTGCCAGCAGCTTAGTAACACAGGGTGTCTCCTACAATGAGCAGTTCTTC. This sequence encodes CASSLVTQGVSYNEQFF.

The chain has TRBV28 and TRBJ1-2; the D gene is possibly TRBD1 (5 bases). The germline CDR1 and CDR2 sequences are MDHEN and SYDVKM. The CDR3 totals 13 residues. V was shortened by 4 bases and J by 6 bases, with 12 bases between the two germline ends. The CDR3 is CASSSYGGNGYTF. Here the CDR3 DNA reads TGTGCCAGCAGTTCTTACGGGGGAAATGGCTACACCTTC.

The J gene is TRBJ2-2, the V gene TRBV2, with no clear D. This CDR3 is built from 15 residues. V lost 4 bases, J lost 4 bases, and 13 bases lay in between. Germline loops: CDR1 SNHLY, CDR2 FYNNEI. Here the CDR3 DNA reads TGTGCCAGCAGTGCTTTCACGACGGGCACCGGGGAGCTGTTTTTT. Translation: CASSAFTTGTGELFF. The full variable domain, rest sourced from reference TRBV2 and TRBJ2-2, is EPEVTQTPSHQVTQMGQEVILRCVPISNHLYFYWYRQILGQKVEFLVSFYNNEISEKSEIFDDQFSVERPDGSNFTLKIRSTKLEDSAMYFCASSAFTTGTGELFFGEGSRLTVL.

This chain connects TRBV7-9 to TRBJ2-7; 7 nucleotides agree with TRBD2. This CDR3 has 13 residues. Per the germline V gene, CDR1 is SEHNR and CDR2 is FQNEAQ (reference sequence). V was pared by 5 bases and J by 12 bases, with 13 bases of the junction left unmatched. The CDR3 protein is CASSPPGTMRPYF. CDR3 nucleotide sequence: TGTGCCAGCAGCCCCCCCGGGACTATGCGACCGTACTTC.

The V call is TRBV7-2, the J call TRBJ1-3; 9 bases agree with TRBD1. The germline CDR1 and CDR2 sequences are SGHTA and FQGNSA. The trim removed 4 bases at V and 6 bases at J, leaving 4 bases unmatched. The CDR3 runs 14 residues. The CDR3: CASSSRTGENTIYF. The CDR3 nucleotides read TGTGCCAGCAGCTCCCGGACAGGGGAAAACACCATATATTTT.

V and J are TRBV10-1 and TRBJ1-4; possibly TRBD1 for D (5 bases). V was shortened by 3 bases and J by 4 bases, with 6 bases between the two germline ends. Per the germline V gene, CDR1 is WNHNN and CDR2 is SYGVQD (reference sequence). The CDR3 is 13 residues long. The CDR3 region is CASSDGGNEKLFF. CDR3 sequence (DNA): TGCGCCAGCAGTGACGGGGGTAATGAAAAACTGTTTTTT.